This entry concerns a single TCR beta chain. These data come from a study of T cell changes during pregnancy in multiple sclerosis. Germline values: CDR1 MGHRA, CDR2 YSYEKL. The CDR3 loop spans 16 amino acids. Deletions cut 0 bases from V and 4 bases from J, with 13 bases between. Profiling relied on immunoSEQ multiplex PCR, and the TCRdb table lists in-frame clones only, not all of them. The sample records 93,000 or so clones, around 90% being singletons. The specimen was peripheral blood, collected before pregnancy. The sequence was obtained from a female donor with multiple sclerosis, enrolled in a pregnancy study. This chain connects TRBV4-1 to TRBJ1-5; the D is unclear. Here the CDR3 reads CASSQDADWANQPQHF. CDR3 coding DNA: TGCGCCAGCAGCCAAGACGCCGATTGGGCAAATCAGCCCCAGCATTTT.